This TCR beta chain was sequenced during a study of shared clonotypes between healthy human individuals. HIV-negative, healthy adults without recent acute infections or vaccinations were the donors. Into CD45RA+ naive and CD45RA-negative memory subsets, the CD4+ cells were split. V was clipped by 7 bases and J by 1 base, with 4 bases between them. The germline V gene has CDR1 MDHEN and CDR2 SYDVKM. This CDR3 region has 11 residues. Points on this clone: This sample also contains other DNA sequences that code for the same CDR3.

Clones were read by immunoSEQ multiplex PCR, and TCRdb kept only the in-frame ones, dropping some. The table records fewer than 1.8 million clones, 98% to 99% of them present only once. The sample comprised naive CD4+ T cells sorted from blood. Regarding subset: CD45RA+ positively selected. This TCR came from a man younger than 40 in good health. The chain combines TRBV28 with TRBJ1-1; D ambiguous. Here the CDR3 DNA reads TGTGCCAGCAAGGGGAACACTGAAGCTTTCTTT. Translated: CASKGNTEAFF.